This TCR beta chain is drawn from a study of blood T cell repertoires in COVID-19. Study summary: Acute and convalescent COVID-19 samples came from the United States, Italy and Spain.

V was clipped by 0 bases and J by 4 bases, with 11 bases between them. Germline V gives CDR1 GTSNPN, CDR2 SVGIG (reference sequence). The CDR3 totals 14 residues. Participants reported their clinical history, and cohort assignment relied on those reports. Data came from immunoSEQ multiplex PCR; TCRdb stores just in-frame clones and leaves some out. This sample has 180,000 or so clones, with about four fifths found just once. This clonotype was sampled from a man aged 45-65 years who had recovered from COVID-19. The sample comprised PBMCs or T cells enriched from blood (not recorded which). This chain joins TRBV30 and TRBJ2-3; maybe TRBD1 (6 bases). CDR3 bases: TGTGCCTGGAGTGTTACAGGGTCCCCAGATACGCAGTATTTT. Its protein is CAWSVTGSPDTQYF.